The 17 T cell receptor beta chains given below trace back to one sample, sequenced in a study of blood T cell repertoires in COVID-19. Sequenced by immunoSEQ multiplex PCR; TCRdb stores in-frame clones only, minus some. The sample records around 110,000 clones, 82% being singletons. The sample comprised peripheral blood. Every receptor here comes from a man in his sixties or seventies with acute or convalescent COVID-19.

This chain links TRBV20-1 with TRBJ2-5; 7 bases align to TRBD2. V lost 3 bases to trimming and J lost 4 bases; unmatched junction nucleotides: 2. Germline values: CDR1 DFQATT, CDR2 SNEGSKA (reference sequence). CDR3 length: 12 residues. The CDR3 DNA sequence: TGCAGTGCTAGTGGGGGGGGAGAGACCCAGTACTTC. Protein sequence: CSASGGGETQYF.

The J gene is TRBJ2-5, the V gene TRBV6-5; 7 nucleotides agree with TRBD1. Per the germline V gene, CDR1 is MNHEY and CDR2 is SVGAGI. V shed 6 bases, J shed 1 base, and the junction held 5 bases outside the gene matches. The CDR3 loop spans 14 amino acids. The CDR3: CASRLGTAQETQYF. As DNA, the CDR3 is TGTGCCAGCAGACTAGGGACAGCCCAAGAGACCCAGTACTTC.

The CDR3 coding sequence is TGTGCCAGCAGCTTACTGACTGAAGCTTTCTTT. Amino acid sequence: CASSLLTEAFF. J is TRBJ1-1 and V is TRBV11-2; D remains ambiguous. Germline CDR1 SGHAT, CDR2 FQNNGV. The CDR3 loop spans 11 amino acids. Trimming stripped 2 bases from V and 5 bases from J, with 3 bases between.

The chain carries TRBV19 and TRBJ2-7; TRBD1 matches at 8 bases. In germline, CDR1 is LNHDA, CDR2 SQIVND (reference sequence). After removal of 4 bases from V and 3 bases from J, the junction contained 11 bases not matched to a gene. The CDR3 has 16 amino acids. The DNA for the CDR3 is TGTGCCAGTAGTAGGGACGGGGACAGGCCTCTCTACGAGCAGTACTTC. It encodes CASSRDGDRPLYEQYF.

The chain's CDR3 is CASRSGQSLSHYGYTF. In DNA form, the CDR3 reads TGTGCCAGCAGGTCTGGACAGTCCCTATCCCACTATGGCTACACCTTC. This chain links TRBV9 with TRBJ1-2; weak D call: TRBD1 (6 bases). This CDR3 region has 16 residues. V lost 5 bases and J 3 bases, leaving 20 bases between the germline ends. Germline V lookup: CDR1 SGDLS, CDR2 YYNGEE. Complete variable domain (other parts from reference TRBV9 and TRBJ1-2): DSGVTQTPKHLITATGQRVTLRCSPRSGDLSVYWYQQSLDQGLQFLIQYYNGEERAKGNILERFSAQQFPDLHSELNLSSLELGDSALYFCASRSGQSLSHYGYTFGSGTRLTVV.

This clone was detected a few times. The chain joins TRBV9 to TRBJ2-7; TRBD2 aligns across 8 bases. CDR3 size: 14 residues. Trimming took 4 bases from V and 3 from J; bases not matched to a gene: 6. Germline loops: CDR1 SGDLS, CDR2 YYNGEE. The CDR3 protein is CASSSSGTSYEQYF. Written as DNA, the CDR3 is TGTGCCAGCAGCTCCAGCGGGACTAGCTACGAGCAGTACTTC.

The chain has TRBV30 and TRBJ2-1; 10 positions match TRBD2. CDR1 and CDR2 from the germline V gene are GTSNPN and SVGIG (reference sequence). J lost 7 bases, V lost 0 bases, and 6 bases had no gene match. The CDR3 is made up of 15 amino acids. The CDR3: CAWSVKAGGQNEQFF. DNA of the CDR3: TGTGCCTGGAGTGTAAAAGCGGGGGGGCAAAATGAGCAGTTCTTC. Looking up the rest from reference TRBV30 and TRBJ2-1 gives the full variable domain: SQTIHQWPATLVQPVGSPLSLECTVEGTSNPNLYWYRQAAGRGLQLLFYSVGIGQISSEVPQNLSASRPQDRQFILSSKKLLLSDSGFYLCAWSVKAGGQNEQFFGPGTRLTVL.

The chain has TRBV5-6 and TRBJ2-7, with 8 bases identical to TRBD1. J lost 2 bases, V lost 5 bases, and 6 bases had no gene match. Germline V gene sequence: CDR1 SGHDT, CDR2 YYEEEE. The CDR3 covers 14 residues. The DNA of the CDR3 is TGTGCCAGCAGTCCGGGACAGGTCGCCTACGAGCAGTACTTC. Translated: CASSPGQVAYEQYF.

The V and J genes are TRBV10-1 and TRBJ2-3; 10 bases are a match to TRBD2. V trimming: 5 bases; J trimming: 3 bases; junction bases outside the gene matches: 11. CDR3 length: 17 amino acids. Germline values: CDR1 WNHNN, CDR2 SYGVQD (reference sequence). CDR3 sequence reads: CASSRGTSGMGTDTQYF. CDR3 nucleotide sequence: TGCGCCAGCAGTAGGGGTACTAGCGGGATGGGAACAGATACGCAGTATTTT.

This clone was counted only a few times. V gene TRBV19 combines with J gene TRBJ1-5; maybe TRBD1 (5 bases). Trimming stripped 8 bases from V and 0 bases from J, with 8 bases between. The germline V gene encodes CDR1 LNHDA and CDR2 SQIVND (reference sequence). The CDR3 length is 13 residues. CDR3: CASDSYSNQPQHF. CDR3 nucleotides: TGTGCCAGTGACAGCTATAGCAATCAGCCCCAGCATTTT. Using reference TRBV19 and TRBJ1-5 for the parts outside the CDR3, the full variable domain is DGGITQSPKYLFRKEGQNVTLSCEQNLNHDAMYWYRQDPGQGLRLIYYSQIVNDFQKGDIAEGYSVSREKKESFPLTVTSAQKNPTAFYLCASDSYSNQPQHFGDGTRLSIL.

CDR3 in amino acids: CASSYGRDYGYTF. The CDR3 DNA is TGTGCCAGCAGTTACGGCAGGGACTATGGCTACACCTTC. V and J are TRBV6-5 and TRBJ1-2, with D perhaps matching TRBD1 (5 bases). The CDR3 totals 13 residues. Trimming stripped 2 bases from V and 3 bases from J, with 7 bases between. CDR1 and CDR2 (germline): MNHEY, SVGAGI.

The chain links TRBV3-1 (or the pseudogene TRBV3-2) to TRBJ1-5; TRBD1 agrees at 7 bases. From germline, CDR1 is LGHDT and CDR2 YNNKEL (reference sequence). With V trimmed by 3 bases and J by 4 bases, 3 bases remained unmatched. The CDR3 runs to 14 residues. The CDR3 region is CASSQDRQNQPQHF. CDR3 bases: TGTGCCAGCAGCCAGGACAGGCAGAATCAGCCCCAGCATTTT.

The CDR3 loop is CASSHRTGGDQPQHF. The DNA of the CDR3 is TGTGCCAGCAGCCATCGGACAGGGGGTGATCAGCCCCAGCATTTT. V gene TRBV7-2 combines with J gene TRBJ1-5; 10 bases align to TRBD1. V lost 5 bases to trimming and J lost 5 bases; unmatched junction nucleotides: 6. The CDR3 is 15 amino acids. CDR1 SGHTA and CDR2 FQGNSA come from the germline V gene.

The chain is built from TRBV25-1 and TRBJ1-6, with 8 bases aligning to TRBD1. The germline gives CDR1 MGHDK, CDR2 SYGVNS. The length of the CDR3 is 13 residues. V was pared by 5 bases and J by 11 bases, with 5 bases of the junction left unmatched. The DNA of the CDR3 is TGTGCCAGCAGTAACGGACAGGGAACACCCCTCCACTTT. Translating it yields CASSNGQGTPLHF.

V and J are TRBV6-5 and TRBJ2-6; D perhaps matches TRBD1 (6 bases). The V end was cut by 5 bases, the J end by 4 bases, with 12 bases between. The CDR3 runs to 15 residues. Looked up from germline, CDR1 is MNHEY and CDR2 is SVGAGI. The CDR3 here is CASSQTGIGANVLTF. The CDR3 DNA reads as TGTGCCAGCAGTCAAACAGGGATAGGGGCCAACGTCCTGACTTTC.

The chain is built from TRBV5-3 and TRBJ1-6; D possibly corresponds to TRBD1 (5 bases). TRBV5-3 is noted as an ORF with a role that remains uncertain. The CDR3 contains 16 residues. V shed 2 bases and J shed 7 bases, with 16 bases lying between them. The CDR3 region is CARSFFRDRENSPLHF. In nucleotides, the CDR3 is TGTGCCAGAAGCTTTTTCCGAGACAGAGAAAATTCACCCCTCCACTTT.

The chain employs TRBV18 and TRBJ2-1; 7 nucleotides agree with TRBD1. The CDR3 is 15 amino acids. CDR1 is KGHSH, CDR2 LQKENI, per germline. After removal of 5 bases from V and 0 bases from J, the junction contained 4 bases not matched to a gene. CDR3 loop: CASSTQGPSYNEQFF. The CDR3 region has the DNA TGTGCCAGCTCAACACAGGGGCCCTCCTACAATGAGCAGTTCTTC.